This paragraph reports one T cell receptor (beta chain). The data derive from a study of blood T cell repertoires in COVID-19. Study context: Spain, Italy and the United States supplied samples that represented acute and convalescent COVID-19.

In terms of age and location, participants ranged from roughly 18 to 95 years and lived in 24 US areas. Allocation to cohorts depended on clinical history reported by the participants. Donors in Cohort 3 who had recovered were those with two negative PCRs, healthcare professional clearance, or resolution of their symptoms. Germline lookup yields CDR1 SGHRS and CDR2 YFSETQ. Unmatched junction bases numbered 4, after V lost 3 bases and J lost 4 bases. The CDR3 runs to 15 residues. Assay used: immunoSEQ multiplex PCR; TCRdb lists only in-frame clones, some missing. The sample consists of about 400,000 clones, more than 85% of them appearing once.

The TCR comes from a woman in her 30s who had recovered from COVID-19. The chain carries TRBV5-1 and TRBJ1-6; 7 nucleotides align to TRBD1. The sequenced sample was PBMCs or T cells enriched from blood (not recorded which). The CDR3 loop reads CASSYTGAYNSPLHF. As DNA, the CDR3 is TGCGCCAGCAGCTATACAGGGGCGTATAATTCACCCCTCCACTTT.